The clone carrying this T cell receptor beta chain was found many times. The antigen is not known. This sample stems from a study of T cells in Graves' hyperthyroidism and ophthalmopathy. Findings and caveats of the study: Among thyroid clonotypes expanded above 0.001, most also appeared in blood.

Stable Graves' hyperthyroidism denoted no ophthalmopathy progression over 18 months. Not enrolled were patients with uncontrolled infection, other autoimmune disease, pregnancy or lactation. Thyroid ultrasound, orbital computed tomography, clinical symptoms, and serum thyroxine and TRAb underpinned diagnoses. TCR beta CDR3 regions were amplified from RNA transcripts. The primer set for the first-round RT-PCR of the TCR CDR3 was HTBI. TCRdb analysed the multiplex PCR reads with MiXCR anew, one entry per CDR3 protein. This table has 210,000 or so distinct CDR3 sequences, 17% appearing once. Germline CDR1 is DFQATT and CDR2 is SNEGSKA (reference sequence). The CDR3 has 15 residues. V was pared by 0 bases and J by 8 bases, with 17 bases between.

The V gene is TRBV20-1, the J gene TRBJ2-1, with D possibly being TRBD2 (6 bases). The sequenced sample consisted of blood. The TCR sequence derives from a man aged 50-59 years with Graves' hyperthyroidism. CDR3 protein: CSAREVGRFGDEQFF. CDR3 DNA: TGCAGTGCTAGAGAGGTAGGGAGGTTTGGCGATGAGCAGTTCTTC.